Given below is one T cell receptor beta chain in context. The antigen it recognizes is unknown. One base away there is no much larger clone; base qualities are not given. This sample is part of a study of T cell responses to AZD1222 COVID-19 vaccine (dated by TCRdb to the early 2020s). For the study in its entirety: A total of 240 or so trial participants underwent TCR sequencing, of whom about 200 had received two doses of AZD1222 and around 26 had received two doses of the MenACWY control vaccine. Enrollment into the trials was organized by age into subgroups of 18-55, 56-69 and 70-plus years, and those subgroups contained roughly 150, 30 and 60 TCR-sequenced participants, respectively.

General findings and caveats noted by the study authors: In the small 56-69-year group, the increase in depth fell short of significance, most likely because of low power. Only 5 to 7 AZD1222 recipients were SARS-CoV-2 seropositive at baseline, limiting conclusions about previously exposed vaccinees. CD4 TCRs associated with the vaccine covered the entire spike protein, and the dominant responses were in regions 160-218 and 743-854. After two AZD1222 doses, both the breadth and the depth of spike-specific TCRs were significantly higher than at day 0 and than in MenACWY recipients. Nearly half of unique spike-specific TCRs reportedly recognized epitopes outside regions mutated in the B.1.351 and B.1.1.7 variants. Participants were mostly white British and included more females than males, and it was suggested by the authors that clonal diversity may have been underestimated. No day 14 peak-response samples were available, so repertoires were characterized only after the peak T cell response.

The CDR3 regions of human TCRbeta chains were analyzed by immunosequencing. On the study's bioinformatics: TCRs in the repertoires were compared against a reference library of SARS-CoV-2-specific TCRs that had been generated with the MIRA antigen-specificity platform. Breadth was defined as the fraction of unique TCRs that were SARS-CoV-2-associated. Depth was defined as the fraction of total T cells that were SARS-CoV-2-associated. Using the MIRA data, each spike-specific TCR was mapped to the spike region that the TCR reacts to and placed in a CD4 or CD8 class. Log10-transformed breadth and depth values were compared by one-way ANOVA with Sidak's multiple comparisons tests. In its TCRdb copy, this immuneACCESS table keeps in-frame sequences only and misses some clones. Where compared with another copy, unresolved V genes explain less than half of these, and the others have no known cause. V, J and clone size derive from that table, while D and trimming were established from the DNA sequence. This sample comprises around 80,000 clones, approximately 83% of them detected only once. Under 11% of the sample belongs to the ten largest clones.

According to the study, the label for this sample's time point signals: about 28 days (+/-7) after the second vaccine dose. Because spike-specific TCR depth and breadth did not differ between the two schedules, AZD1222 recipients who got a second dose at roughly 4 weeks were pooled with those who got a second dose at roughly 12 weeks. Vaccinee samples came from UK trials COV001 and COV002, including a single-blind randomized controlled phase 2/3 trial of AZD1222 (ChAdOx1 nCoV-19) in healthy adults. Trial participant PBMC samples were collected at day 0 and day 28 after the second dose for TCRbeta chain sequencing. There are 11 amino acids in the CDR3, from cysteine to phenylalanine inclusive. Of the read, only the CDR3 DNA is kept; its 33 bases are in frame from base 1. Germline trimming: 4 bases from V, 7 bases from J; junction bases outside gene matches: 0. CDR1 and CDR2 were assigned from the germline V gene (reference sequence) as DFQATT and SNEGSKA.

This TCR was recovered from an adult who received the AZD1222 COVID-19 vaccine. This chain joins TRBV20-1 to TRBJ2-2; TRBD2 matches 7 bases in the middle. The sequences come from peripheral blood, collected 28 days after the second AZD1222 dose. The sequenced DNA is TGCAGTGCTACGGGGGGCGGGGAGCTGTTTTTT. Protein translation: CSATGGGELFF.